A single sample gave rise to the 20 T cell receptor beta chains below, sequenced in a study of CD8 T cells in ankylosing spondylitis. From the 5' RACE reads, TCRdb called clonotypes with MiXCR, one entry per CDR3 protein. The sample carries 200,000 to 250,000 distinct CDR3 sequences, 10% recorded once. Source material: blood, either unsorted or a sorted T cell fraction (not recorded which). The receptors come from a male donor with ankylosing spondylitis or in good health (not recorded which).

This clonotype was counted many times. The chain combines TRBV7-3 with TRBJ2-5; D unresolved. V was clipped by 5 bases and J by 2 bases, with 9 bases between them. The V gene's germline CDR1 is SGHTA and CDR2 FQGTGA. This CDR3 spans 13 amino acids. The CDR3 loop is CASSRWTQETQYF. CDR3 DNA: TGTGCCAGCAGCCGATGGACGCAAGAGACCCAGTACTTC.

Concerning this clonotype: This may be a read error, as it is one base from a much larger clone. The J gene is TRBJ2-2, the V gene TRBV7-7, with TRBD2 identical over 8 bases. CDR3 length: 15 amino acids. The V gene's germline CDR1 is SSHAT and CDR2 FNYEAQ (reference sequence). CDR3 loop: CASSSPTSGLDELFF. In nucleotides, the CDR3 is TGTGCTAGCAGCTCCCCAACTAGCGGTCTCGACGAGCTGTTTTTT.

Comment on this clonotype: A much larger clone differs by one base, so this may be a read error. The chain employs TRBV2 and TRBJ2-1; 14 positions match TRBD2. Looked up from germline, CDR1 is SNHLY and CDR2 is FYNNEI. This CDR3 has 15 residues. In DNA, the CDR3 is TGTGCCAGCAGTCGACTAGCGGGGGGGTTAAATGATCAGTTCTTC. Encoded protein: CASSRLAGGLNDQFF.

This clonotype occurred a few times. The chain links TRBV7-2 to TRBJ1-5; perhaps TRBD1 as D (5 bases). CDR1 is SGHTA and CDR2 is FQGNSA in the germline V gene. This CDR3 spans 15 amino acids. V shed 5 bases and J shed 6 bases, with 17 bases lying between them. CDR3 residues: CASSEVVGTGQPQHF. CDR3 nucleotides: TGTGCCAGCAGCGAGGTAGTGGGAACAGGTCAGCCCCAGCATTTT.

The chain links TRBV7-2 to TRBJ2-3; 9 positions agree with TRBD2. V shed 1 base, J shed 4 bases, and the junction held 6 bases outside the gene matches. The germline V gene has CDR1 SGHTA and CDR2 FQGNSA. The CDR3 totals 16 residues. CDR3 sequence reads: CASSLVLAGYADTQYF. As DNA, the CDR3 is TGTGCCAGCAGCTTAGTTCTAGCGGGGTATGCAGATACGCAGTATTTT.

This clonotype was observed many times. The chain couples TRBV3-1 to TRBJ1-2; D unresolved. The CDR3 has 15 residues. The ends were cut back, 4 bases at V and 2 bases at J, with 14 bases in the middle. Germline CDR1 reads LGHDT; CDR2 reads YNNKEL (reference sequence). CDR3 in DNA: TGTGCCAGCAGCCGCCTCAACGCACCCAACTATGGCTACACCTTC. This sequence encodes CASSRLNAPNYGYTF.

This clonotype was seen only a few times. The V and J genes are TRBV24-1 and TRBJ1-5; D unclear. CDR3 size: 15 residues. The germline CDR1 and CDR2 sequences are KGHDR and SFDVKD. Trimming removed 4 bases at V and 2 bases at J, with 11 bases between. CDR3 sequence (DNA): TGTGCCACCAGTGAACCGACCGGTGGCAATCAGCCCCAGCATTTT. This codes for CATSEPTGGNQPQHF.

Judged by abundance, this clonotype is medium-sized. J is TRBJ2-5 and V is TRBV7-2; D tentatively reads TRBD1 or TRBD2 (7 bases each). The germline CDR1 and CDR2 sequences are SGHTA and FQGNSA. Deletions cut 4 bases from V and 5 bases from J, with 14 bases between. The CDR3 has 14 amino acids. In DNA, the CDR3 is TGTGCCAGCAGCTACCAGGGGGGGCGGGAGACCCAGTACTTC. It is translated as CASSYQGGRETQYF.

Comment on this clonotype: Possible read error: a much larger clone is one base away. The J gene is TRBJ2-2, the V gene TRBV5-1; 8 bases fit TRBD2. J was trimmed by 0 bases and V by 0 bases; bases with no gene match: 7. This CDR3 region has 18 residues. The germline V gene encodes CDR1 SGHRS and CDR2 YFSETQ. The CDR3 loop is CASSLGGLVGPNTGELFF. In DNA, the CDR3 is TGCGCCAGCAGCTTGGGGGGACTAGTGGGTCCGAACACCGGGGAGCTGTTTTTT.

This clonotype has at least ten counts. The CDR3 bases are TGTGCCAGCAGCTTACAACAGGGATTTTTCACCGGGGAGCTGTTTTTT. Amino acid sequence: CASSLQQGFFTGELFF. The V gene is TRBV12-3 or TRBV12-4, the J gene TRBJ2-2, with D possibly being TRBD1 (6 bases). This CDR3 has 16 amino acids. V shed 6 bases and J shed 4 bases, with 18 bases lying between them.

This clonotype was seen many times. This chain links TRBV5-1 with TRBJ2-2, with D perhaps assigned TRBD1 or TRBD2 (5 bases each). V lost 0 bases and J 6 bases, leaving 12 bases between the germline ends. This CDR3 contains 15 residues. Germline V CDR1 and CDR2: SGHRS, YFSETQ. The DNA for the CDR3 is TGCGCCAGCAGCTTGGACCGTCGGGGCCCCGGGGAGCTGTTTTTT. Its protein is CASSLDRRGPGELFF.

Worth noting for this clonotype: A clone one base away is much larger, so this may be a read error. This chain connects TRBV5-1 to TRBJ2-2; D may correspond to TRBD1 or TRBD2 (6 bases each). CDR3 length: 15 residues. Germline V gives CDR1 SGHRS, CDR2 YFSETQ. V gave up 7 bases and J gave up 5 bases, with 18 bases separating them. The CDR3 is CASGPRQEGTGELFF. The CDR3 region has the DNA TGCGCCAGCGGCCCTAGACAGGAGGGTACCGGGGAGCTGTTTTTT. The full variable domain, with the rest looked up from reference TRBV5-1 and TRBJ2-2, is KAGVTQTPRYLIKTRGQQVTLSCSPISGHRSVSWYQQTPGQGLQFLFEYFSETQRNKGNFPGRFSGRQFSNSRSEMNVSTLELGDSALYLCASGPRQEGTGELFFGEGSRLTVL.

The table lists this clonotype with many counts. The genes are TRBV20-1 and TRBJ2-7; the D is unclear. Trimming pared 5 bases from V and 7 bases from J, leaving 15 bases between. This CDR3 is 12 amino acids long. Germline loops: CDR1 DFQATT, CDR2 SNEGSKA (reference sequence). The CDR3 sequence: CSAPAAVGEQYF. DNA for the CDR3: TGCAGTGCTCCCGCCGCGGTGGGAGAGCAGTACTTC.

Points on this clonotype: A much more abundant neighbour one base away suggests this may be a read error. The rearrangement uses TRBV5-1 and TRBJ1-5; a weak D match, TRBD1 (6 bases). The germline CDR1 and CDR2 sequences are SGHRS and YFSETQ. The V end was cut by 4 bases, the J end by 2 bases, with 16 bases between. The CDR3 is made up of 16 amino acids. Here the CDR3 reads CASSETGMGGNQPQHF. For the CDR3, the DNA is TGCGCCAGCAGCGAAACAGGGATGGGGGGCAATCAGCCCCAGCATTTT.

This clonotype was recorded many times. The chain is built from TRBV4-2 and TRBJ1-5; D perhaps matches TRBD1 (5 bases). Germline values: CDR1 LGHNA, CDR2 YNFKEQ. The CDR3 length is 13 residues. Deletions cut 0 bases from V and 9 bases from J, with 9 bases between. The CDR3 DNA sequence: TGTGCCAGCAGCCAAGATAGGGGTGGGCCCCAGCATTTT. Protein product: CASSQDRGGPQHF.

This clonotype has ten or more counts. The rearrangement uses TRBV6-1 and TRBJ1-4; TRBD1 aligns across 9 bases. Germline-derived CDR1 and CDR2 are MNHNS and SASEGT. The CDR3 extends over 16 amino acids. V gave up 6 bases and J gave up 2 bases; unmatched junction bases: 7. For the CDR3, the DNA is TGTGCCAGCAGAGACACAGGGGGCGGGACTAATGAAAAACTGTTTTTT. The encoded protein is CASRDTGGGTNEKLFF.

In nucleotides, the CDR3 is TGTGCCAGCAGCCTCCGACAGGGCGAGCAGTTCTTC. Translating gives CASSLRQGEQFF. The V and J genes are TRBV14 and TRBJ2-1; TRBD1 agrees at 7 bases. The germline V gene has CDR1 SGHDN and CDR2 FVKESK. V lost 4 bases to trimming and J lost 10 bases; unmatched junction nucleotides: 4. The CDR3 covers 12 residues.

This clonotype was detected once. V is TRBV4-1 and J is TRBJ1-5; 7 nucleotides line up with TRBD1. Germline V lookup: CDR1 MGHRA, CDR2 YSYEKL. With 2 bases clipped from V and 5 bases from J, the junction kept 12 bases outside the gene matches. This CDR3 region has 17 residues. The CDR3 reads CASSQPPGTDKDQPQHF. DNA for the CDR3: TGCGCCAGCAGCCAACCTCCAGGGACAGATAAAGATCAGCCCCAGCATTTT.

To note about this clonotype: It may be a read error: a sequence one base away is much more abundant. The chain recombines TRBV7-9 with TRBJ2-2; no clear D. The ends were cut back, 4 bases at V and 0 bases at J, with 9 bases in the middle. The CDR3 has 15 amino acids. Germline loops: CDR1 SEHNR, CDR2 FQNEAQ (reference sequence). CDR3 sequence (DNA): TGTGCCAGCAGCTCCATAGGGCCGAACACCGGGGAGCTGTTTTTT. It specifies CASSSIGPNTGELFF.

This clonotype was counted between two and nine times. J is TRBJ2-2 and V is TRBV9; 9 bases are a match to TRBD2. This CDR3 spans 16 amino acids. Germline V gene lookup returns CDR1 SGDLS and CDR2 YYNGEE. V shed 4 bases, J shed 4 bases, and the junction held 8 bases outside the gene matches. The DNA for the CDR3 is TGTGCCAGCAGCCCTAGGCGGGGGGGCGGCACCGGGGAGCTGTTTTTT. This encodes CASSPRRGGGTGELFF.